This TCR beta chain came from a study of CD8 T cells in ankylosing spondylitis (dated by TCRdb to about 2017). Study-wide context: The study set out to find disease-linked TCR variants by profiling T cell receptor beta repertoires in ankylosing spondylitis patients and healthy donors. The whole study cohort included over a hundred healthy donors and about two dozen ankylosing spondylitis patients. Peripheral blood was sampled, and synovial fluid was additionally collected from ankylosing spondylitis patients. Findings and caveats that apply to the study as a whole: The disease-linked clones were reported to be significantly enriched in matched synovial fluid samples from ankylosing spondylitis patients. The disease-linked clones had a CD8+ phenotype and were found at relatively low frequencies in peripheral blood. A TCR beta motif of several highly homologous amino acid variants appeared characteristic of blood from ankylosing spondylitis patients. Some of the motif variants had been reported before in the synovial fluid and blood of reactive arthritis patients, a finding that suggests common disease-initiation mechanisms.

This clonotype was picked up a small number of times. The antigen it binds to is not known. No base quality information exists; no much larger clone differs at one position. TCRdb records Illumina HiSeq 2500 as the sequencer. TCR beta libraries were prepared by quantitative 5'-RACE with molecular barcodes. The authors processed their data as follows. A new computational method, built on a probabilistic model of VDJ rearrangement, was used to identify disease-linked TCR variants. TCRdb applied fastp at Q25 and MiXCR to the public reads, then kept only in-frame beta chains. Entries that share a CDR3 protein sequence are merged under the most common genes and DNA. TCRdb, rather than the study authors, made the V and J calls. The sample includes roughly 260,000 distinct CDR3 sequences, with 20% observed a single time. The ten largest clonotypes hold 7.8% of the sample. From its cysteine to its phenylalanine, the CDR3 spans 14 amino acids. The kept DNA is CDR3 alone, 42 bases in frame from the first base. Deletion took 0 bases off V and 7 bases off J, with a span of 10 bases between the germline ends. CDR1 and CDR2 were assigned from the germline V gene as MNHEY and SVGAGI.

The rearranged segments are TRBV6-5 and TRBJ2-1; the D gene cannot be resolved beyond TRBD1 or TRBD2, each matching 5 bases. The TCR originated in a male donor with ankylosing spondylitis or in good health (not recorded which). The source material was blood, either unsorted or a sorted T cell fraction (not recorded which). The DNA sequence follows: TGTGCCAGCAGTTACTCGGGGGAGAAAAATGAGCAGTTCTTC. Translated, this is CASSYSGEKNEQFF.